This TCR beta chain is from a study of T cells in women clearing cervical HPV infection. Overall study: Cases: HPV16-related CIN3 or worse on histology, 2 invasive cancers. Case blood was drawn a median approximately 150 days after lesion detection.

Note on this clone: The read stops 3 residues short of the end of the CDR3; the missing end is completed from the germline J gene.

Per germline, CDR1 SGHTA and CDR2 FQGNSA. The CDR3 loop spans 15 amino acids. The assay was immunoSEQ multiplex PCR, and TCRdb's table has in-frame clones only and misses some. The clone table shows over 9,000 clones, with the ten largest holding roughly 8%. Sequencing used blood buffy coat. V and J are TRBV7-2 and TRBJ1-2; the match to TRBD1 covers 9 bases. The sequence came from a woman aged 18 to 75 with a cervical HPV16 infection that either progressed to CIN3+ or cleared (not recorded which). Partial CDR3 DNA: TGTGCCAGCAGCCCCCAACAGGGGGCGACCTACGAC. As protein: CASSPQQGATYD. The complete CDR3 reads CASSPQQGATYDYTF.